Listed here are 21 T cell receptor beta chains from one sample, sequenced in a study of T cell repertoires in cytomegalovirus infection. A single record per CDR3 protein comes from TCRdb applying MiXCR to the reads. The data contain about 450,000 distinct CDR3 sequences, 25% to 40% of them singletons. The sequenced sample consisted of PBMCs. Receptors originate from a human donor in good health (CMV status not recorded). Some clones in this sample may be carry-over from other donors' samples.

This sequence joins TRBV28 and TRBJ1-1; TRBD1 matches at 9 bases. CDR3 length equals 17 residues. Trimming removed 5 bases from V and 4 bases from J; junction bases left unmatched: 14. Germline V lookup: CDR1 MDHEN, CDR2 SYDVKM. As DNA, the CDR3 is TGTGCCAGCAGTGCCTGGGGTAGGGGACAGGGCTCCACTGAAGCTTTCTTT. It yields the protein CASSAWGRGQGSTEAFF.

A word on this clonotype: A much larger clone differs from this one at a single base, so this may be a read error. This chain uses TRBV7-2 with TRBJ2-1; D may match TRBD1 or TRBD2 (5 bases each). The CDR3 spans 11 residues. Germline CDR1 is SGHTA and CDR2 is FQGNSA. CDR3 region: CASSPLTGQVF. CDR3 nucleotides: TGTGCCAGCAGCCCCCTCACGGGGCAGGTCTTC.

The chain couples TRBV28 to TRBJ1-5; D unresolved. The germline V gene has CDR1 MDHEN and CDR2 SYDVKM. The CDR3 is made up of 13 amino acids. The V gene lost 8 bases and the J gene lost 7 bases, with 15 bases spanning the gap. The chain's CDR3 is CASGAQSVQPQHF. CDR3 sequence (DNA): TGTGCCAGCGGTGCACAGAGCGTACAGCCCCAGCATTTT.

In regard to this clonotype: This sequence may be a read error, since a much larger clone differs from it by one base. The rearrangement joins TRBV7-2 to TRBJ1-6; a possible D gene is TRBD1 (6 bases). Germline V gene sequence: CDR1 SGHTA, CDR2 FQGNSA. The CDR3 consists of 14 residues. The DNA of the CDR3 is TGTGCCAGCAGCCCCAGACAGGATAATTCACCCCTCCCCTTT. This gives the protein CASSPRQDNSPLPF.

The V call is TRBV12-3 or TRBV12-4, the J call TRBJ2-1; weak D call: TRBD2 (7 bases). The CDR3 is 16 amino acids. V was shortened by 7 bases and J by 0 bases, with 16 bases between the two germline ends. The CDR3 nucleotides are TGTGCCAGCACCTTCGGGGGGCCGAGCTCCTACAATGAGCAGTTCTTC. Translation gives CASTFGGPSSYNEQFF.

This clonotype has only a few counts. This chain connects TRBV5-4 to TRBJ2-5; 10 bases agree with TRBD2. Trimming removed 7 bases from V and 2 bases from J; junction bases left unmatched: 11. This CDR3 is 16 amino acids long. CDR1 and CDR2 from the germline V gene are SGHNT and YYREEE (reference sequence). This CDR3 reads CASHPDSGGNQETQYF. DNA of the CDR3: TGTGCCAGCCACCCGGATAGCGGGGGGAATCAAGAGACCCAGTACTTC.

This clonotype was recorded at least ten times. The CDR3 bases are TGTGCCAGCACCCCTTTAGGACAGGGCTTCACAGATACGCAGTATTTT. It yields the protein CASTPLGQGFTDTQYF. This rearrangement joins TRBV12-3 or TRBV12-4 to TRBJ2-3; the match to TRBD1 covers 8 bases. The trim removed 7 bases at V and 2 bases at J, leaving 11 bases unmatched. The CDR3 sequence is 16 residues long.

This clonotype was seen ten or more times. The chain carries TRBV7-2 and TRBJ1-1; D remains unclear. This CDR3 contains 16 residues. The germline V and J ends were trimmed by 1 base and 0 bases, with 12 bases remaining between them. The V gene's germline CDR1 is SGHTA and CDR2 FQGNSA. In nucleotides, the CDR3 is TGTGCCAGCAGCTTAGTCCCACAGCGGGTGAACACTGAAGCTTTCTTT. Its protein is CASSLVPQRVNTEAFF.

This clonotype was counted a few times. The chain is built from TRBV25-1 and TRBJ1-1; D remains ambiguous. CDR3 length equals 15 residues. V dropped 1 base and J dropped 0 bases, with 9 bases sitting between them. Germline CDR1 reads MGHDK; CDR2 reads SYGVNS. In nucleotides, the CDR3 is TGTGCCAGCAGTGAATGGAGTGACCTGAACACTGAAGCTTTCTTT. Encoded protein: CASSEWSDLNTEAFF.

This sequence joins TRBV7-2 and TRBJ1-5; 7 bases line up with TRBD1. This CDR3 has 16 residues. Germline CDR1 is SGHTA and CDR2 is FQGNSA. With V trimmed by 2 bases and J by 4 bases, 8 bases remained unmatched. CDR3: CASSLPRDSVNQPQHF. The CDR3 DNA sequence: TGTGCCAGCAGCTTACCCCGGGACAGCGTTAATCAGCCCCAGCATTTT.

This clonotype was observed at least ten times. The chain couples TRBV11-3 to TRBJ2-1, with 9 bases that match TRBD2. Trimming cost V 5 bases and J 9 bases; bases outside gene matches: 11. The V gene's germline CDR1 is SGHNT and CDR2 YENEEA. The CDR3 loop spans 15 amino acids. This CDR3 reads CASSPRSAGGGEQFF. For the CDR3, the DNA is TGTGCCAGCAGCCCGAGGTCTGCGGGGGGGGGTGAGCAGTTCTTC.

The sample holds many counts of this clonotype. The rearrangement uses TRBV7-6 and TRBJ2-7, with TRBD1 as a possible D gene (5 bases). Per the germline V gene, CDR1 is SGHVS and CDR2 is FNYEAQ. Deletions cut 1 base from V and 1 base from J, with 11 bases between. This CDR3 has 15 residues. CDR3 nucleotide sequence: TGTGCCAGCAGCTTAGAGGGGCTTCCGTCCTACGAGCAGTACTTC. Amino acids: CASSLEGLPSYEQYF.

This clonotype was observed a handful of times. The chain links TRBV20-1 to TRBJ2-5; D ambiguous. V was clipped by 0 bases and J by 2 bases, with 13 bases between them. The CDR3 is made up of 15 amino acids. CDR1 is DFQATT and CDR2 is SNEGSKA in the germline V gene (reference sequence). This CDR3 reads CSARDPSVGQETQYF. In nucleotides, the CDR3 is TGCAGTGCTAGAGATCCGTCCGTGGGGCAAGAGACCCAGTACTTC.

CDR3: CASRQVTAYEQYF. CDR3 nucleotide sequence: TGTGCCAGCAGACAGGTCACCGCCTACGAGCAGTACTTC. V and J are TRBV27 and TRBJ2-7; tentatively, D is TRBD1 (5 bases). This CDR3 region has 13 residues. Germline V gene lookup returns CDR1 MNHEY and CDR2 SMNVEV (reference sequence). The ends were cut back, 6 bases at V and 2 bases at J, with 11 bases in the middle.

Comment on this clonotype: The junction departs from germline at one end; a sequencing error may be responsible. The chain employs TRBV11-2 and TRBJ1-3; D is undetermined. There are 18 residues in the CDR3. Germline assignment: CDR1 SGHAT and CDR2 FQNNGV. CDR3 protein: CASRPVPTVVLPGNTRYF. The DNA for the CDR3 is TGTGCCAGCCGACCCGTTCCTACAGTTGTGCTCCCTGGAAACACCAGATATTTT.

Concerning this clonotype itself: The conserved final phenylalanine or tryptophan is absent from the CDR3, which likely points to a read error. This chain joins TRBV12-3 or TRBV12-4 and TRBJ2-5; D tentatively reads TRBD1 or TRBD2 (5 bases each). This CDR3 region has 14 residues. The V and J ends lost 8 bases and 5 bases respectively, with 18 bases between them. CDR3 loop: CASGGNSAWETQYV. CDR3 in DNA: TGTGCCAGCGGGGGAAACAGCGCGTGGGAGACCCAGTACGTA.

The sample holds a few counts of this clonotype. The rearrangement links TRBV9 to TRBJ2-2; no clear D. Trimming left V 6 bases short and J 4 bases short, with 13 bases between. The CDR3 is 14 residues long. Germline-derived CDR1 and CDR2 are SGDLS and YYNGEE. The CDR3 nucleotides read TGTGCCAGCAACTCCGACCCCAGCACCGGGGAGCTGTTTTTT. Translation: CASNSDPSTGELFF.

This clonotype came up a few times. This chain joins TRBV2 and TRBJ1-5; 9 nucleotides line up with TRBD1. V was clipped by 3 bases and J by 7 bases; unmatched bases: 7. This CDR3 is 15 amino acids long. CDR1 and CDR2 (germline): SNHLY, FYNNEI. The CDR3 spells CASSDWGQGEQPQHF. The CDR3, as DNA: TGTGCCAGCAGTGACTGGGGACAGGGCGAACAGCCCCAGCATTTT. Full variable domain (outside the CDR3, taken from reference TRBV2 and TRBJ1-5): EPEVTQTPSHQVTQMGQEVILRCVPISNHLYFYWYRQILGQKVEFLVSFYNNEISEKSEIFDDQFSVERPDGSNFTLKIRSTKLEDSAMYFCASSDWGQGEQPQHFGDGTRLSIL.

Concerning this clonotype: The junction does not match germline at one end; this may be a read error. This chain uses TRBV5-4 with TRBJ1-1, with D maybe TRBD1 (5 bases). The CDR3 has 14 residues. Germline V CDR1 and CDR2: SGHNT, YYREEE (reference sequence). The CDR3 reads CASSMGWGNPEAFF. In DNA, the CDR3 is TGTGCCAGCAGCATGGGGTGGGGGAACCCTGAAGCTTTCTTT.

This rearrangement joins TRBV5-6 to TRBJ1-2; D is unclear. The CDR3 is 13 amino acids. CDR1 is SGHDT and CDR2 is YYEEEE in the germline V gene. V was shortened by 2 bases and J by 4 bases, with 9 bases between the two germline ends. The CDR3 sequence: CASSFSRIYGYTF. The CDR3 nucleotides read TGTGCCAGCAGCTTTAGTCGGATCTATGGCTACACCTTC.

As to this clonotype: A much larger clone sits a single nucleotide away, making a read error possible. The chain joins TRBV12-3 or TRBV12-4 to TRBJ2-1; D is unresolved. V was pared by 5 bases and J by 6 bases, with 14 bases between. This CDR3 is 14 amino acids long. The CDR3 DNA sequence: TGTGCCAGCAGTGGGCCCCCTCCCCCCAATGAGCAGTTCTTC. Its translation is CASSGPPPPNEQFF.